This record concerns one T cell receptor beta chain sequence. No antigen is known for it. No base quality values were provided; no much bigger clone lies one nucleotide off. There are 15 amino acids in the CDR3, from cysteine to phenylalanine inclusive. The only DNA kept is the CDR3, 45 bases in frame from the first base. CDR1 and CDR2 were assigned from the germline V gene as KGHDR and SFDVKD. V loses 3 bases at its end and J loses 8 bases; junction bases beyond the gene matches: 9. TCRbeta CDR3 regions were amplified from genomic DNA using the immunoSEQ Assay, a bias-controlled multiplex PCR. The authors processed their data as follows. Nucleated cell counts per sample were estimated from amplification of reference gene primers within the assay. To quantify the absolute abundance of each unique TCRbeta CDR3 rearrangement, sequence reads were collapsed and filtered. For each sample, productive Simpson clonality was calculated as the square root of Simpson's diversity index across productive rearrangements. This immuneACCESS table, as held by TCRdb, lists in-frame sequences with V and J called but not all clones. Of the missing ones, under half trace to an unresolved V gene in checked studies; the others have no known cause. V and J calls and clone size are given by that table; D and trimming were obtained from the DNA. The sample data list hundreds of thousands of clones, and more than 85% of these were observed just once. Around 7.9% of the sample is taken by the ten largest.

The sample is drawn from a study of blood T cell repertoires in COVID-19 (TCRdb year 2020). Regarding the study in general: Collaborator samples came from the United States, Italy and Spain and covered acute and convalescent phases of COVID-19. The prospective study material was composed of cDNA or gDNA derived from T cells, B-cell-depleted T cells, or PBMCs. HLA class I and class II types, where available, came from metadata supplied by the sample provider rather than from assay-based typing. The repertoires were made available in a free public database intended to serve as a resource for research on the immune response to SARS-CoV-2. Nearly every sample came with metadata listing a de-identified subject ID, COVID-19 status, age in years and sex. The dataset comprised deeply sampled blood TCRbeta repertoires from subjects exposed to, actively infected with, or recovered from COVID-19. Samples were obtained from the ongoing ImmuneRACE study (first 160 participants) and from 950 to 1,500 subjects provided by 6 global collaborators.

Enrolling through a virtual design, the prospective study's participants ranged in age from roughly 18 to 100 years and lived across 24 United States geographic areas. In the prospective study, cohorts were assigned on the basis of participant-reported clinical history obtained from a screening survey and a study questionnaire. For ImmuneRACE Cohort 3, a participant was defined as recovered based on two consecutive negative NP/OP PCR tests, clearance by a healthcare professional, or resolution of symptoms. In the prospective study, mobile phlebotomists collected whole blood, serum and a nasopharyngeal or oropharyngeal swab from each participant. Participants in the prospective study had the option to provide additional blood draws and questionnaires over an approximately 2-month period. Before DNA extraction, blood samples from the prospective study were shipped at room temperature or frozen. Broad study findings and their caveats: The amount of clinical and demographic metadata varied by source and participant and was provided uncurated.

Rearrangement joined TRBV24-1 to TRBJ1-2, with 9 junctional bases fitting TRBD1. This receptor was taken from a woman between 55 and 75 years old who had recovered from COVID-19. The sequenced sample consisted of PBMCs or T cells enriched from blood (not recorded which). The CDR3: CATSDVGTGTSGYTF. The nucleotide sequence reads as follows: TGTGCCACCAGTGATGTGGGGACAGGGACCTCCGGCTACACCTTC.